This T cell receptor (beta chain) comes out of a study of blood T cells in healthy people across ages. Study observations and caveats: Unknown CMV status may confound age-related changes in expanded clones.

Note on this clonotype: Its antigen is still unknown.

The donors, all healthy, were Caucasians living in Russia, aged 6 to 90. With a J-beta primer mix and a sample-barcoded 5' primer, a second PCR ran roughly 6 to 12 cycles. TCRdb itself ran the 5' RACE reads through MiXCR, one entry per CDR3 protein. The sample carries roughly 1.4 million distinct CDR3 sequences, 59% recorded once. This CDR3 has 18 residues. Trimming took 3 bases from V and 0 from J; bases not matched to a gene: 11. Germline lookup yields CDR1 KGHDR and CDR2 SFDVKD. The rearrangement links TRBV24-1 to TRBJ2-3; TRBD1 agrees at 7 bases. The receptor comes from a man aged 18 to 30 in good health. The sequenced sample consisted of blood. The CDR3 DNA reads TGTGCCACCAGTGATGAGAGTACAGGGGACGGGAGCACAGATACGCAGTATTTT. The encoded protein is CATSDESTGDGSTDTQYF.